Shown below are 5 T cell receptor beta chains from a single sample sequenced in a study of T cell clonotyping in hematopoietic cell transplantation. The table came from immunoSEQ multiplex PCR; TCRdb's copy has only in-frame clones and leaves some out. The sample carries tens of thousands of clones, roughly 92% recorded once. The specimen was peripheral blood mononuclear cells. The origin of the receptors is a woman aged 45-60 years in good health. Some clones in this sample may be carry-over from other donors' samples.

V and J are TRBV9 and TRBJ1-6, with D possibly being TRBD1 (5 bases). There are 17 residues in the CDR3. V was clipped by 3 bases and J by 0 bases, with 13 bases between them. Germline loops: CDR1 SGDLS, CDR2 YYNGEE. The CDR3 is CASSARDGSSYNSPLHF. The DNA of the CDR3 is TGTGCCAGCAGCGCCCGGGACGGGAGCTCCTATAATTCACCCCTCCACTTT.

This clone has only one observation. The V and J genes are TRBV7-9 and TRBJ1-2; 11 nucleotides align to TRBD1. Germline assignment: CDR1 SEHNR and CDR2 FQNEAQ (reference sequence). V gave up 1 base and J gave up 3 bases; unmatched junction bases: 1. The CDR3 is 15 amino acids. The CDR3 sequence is CASSLGTGGDYGYTF. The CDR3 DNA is TGTGCCAGCAGCTTAGGGACAGGGGGCGACTATGGCTACACCTTC.

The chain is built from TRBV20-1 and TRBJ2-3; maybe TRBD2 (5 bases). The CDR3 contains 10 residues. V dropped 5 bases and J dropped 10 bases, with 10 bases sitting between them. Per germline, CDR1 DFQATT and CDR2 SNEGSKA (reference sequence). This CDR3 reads CSAGGLSQYF. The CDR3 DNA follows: TGCAGTGCTGGAGGACTTTCGCAGTATTTT.

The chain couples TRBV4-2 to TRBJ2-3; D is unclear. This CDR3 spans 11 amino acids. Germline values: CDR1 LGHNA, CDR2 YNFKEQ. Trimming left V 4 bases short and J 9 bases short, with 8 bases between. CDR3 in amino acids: CASSRDLTQYF. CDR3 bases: TGTGCCAGCAGCCGGGATCTCACGCAGTATTTT.

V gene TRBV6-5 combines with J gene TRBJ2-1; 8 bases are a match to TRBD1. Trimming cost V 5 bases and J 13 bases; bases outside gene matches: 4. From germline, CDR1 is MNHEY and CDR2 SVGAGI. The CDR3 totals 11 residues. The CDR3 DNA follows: TGTGCCAGCAGTCCCGGGACAGGACAGTTCTTC. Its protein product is CASSPGTGQFF.